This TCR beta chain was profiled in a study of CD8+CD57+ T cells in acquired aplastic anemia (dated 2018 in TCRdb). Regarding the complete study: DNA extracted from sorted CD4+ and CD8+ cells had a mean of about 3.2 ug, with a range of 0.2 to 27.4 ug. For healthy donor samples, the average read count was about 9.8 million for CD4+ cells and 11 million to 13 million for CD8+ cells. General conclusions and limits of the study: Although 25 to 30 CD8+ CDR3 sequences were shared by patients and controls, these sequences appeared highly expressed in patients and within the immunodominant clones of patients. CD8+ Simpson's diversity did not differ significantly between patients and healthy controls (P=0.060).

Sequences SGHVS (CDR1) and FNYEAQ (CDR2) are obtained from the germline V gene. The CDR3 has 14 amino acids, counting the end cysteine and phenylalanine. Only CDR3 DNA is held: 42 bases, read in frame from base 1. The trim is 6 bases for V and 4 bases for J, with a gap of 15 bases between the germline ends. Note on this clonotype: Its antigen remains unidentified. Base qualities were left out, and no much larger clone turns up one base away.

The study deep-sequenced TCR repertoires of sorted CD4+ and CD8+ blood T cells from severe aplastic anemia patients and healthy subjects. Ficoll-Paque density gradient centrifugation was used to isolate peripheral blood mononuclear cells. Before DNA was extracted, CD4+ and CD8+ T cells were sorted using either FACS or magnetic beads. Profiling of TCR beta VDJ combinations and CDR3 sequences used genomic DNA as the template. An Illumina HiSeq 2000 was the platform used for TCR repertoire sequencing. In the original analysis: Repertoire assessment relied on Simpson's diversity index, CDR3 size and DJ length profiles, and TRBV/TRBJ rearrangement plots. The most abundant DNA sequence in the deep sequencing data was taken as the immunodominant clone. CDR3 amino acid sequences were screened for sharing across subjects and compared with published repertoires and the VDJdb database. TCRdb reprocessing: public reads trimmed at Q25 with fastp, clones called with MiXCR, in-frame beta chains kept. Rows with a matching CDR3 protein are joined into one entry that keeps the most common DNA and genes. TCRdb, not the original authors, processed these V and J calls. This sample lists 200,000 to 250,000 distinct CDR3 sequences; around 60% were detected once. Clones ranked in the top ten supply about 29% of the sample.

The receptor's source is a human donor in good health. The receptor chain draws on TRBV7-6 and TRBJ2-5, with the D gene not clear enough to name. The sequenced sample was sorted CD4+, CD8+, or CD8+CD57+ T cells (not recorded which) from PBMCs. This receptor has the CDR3 CASSLNPGPETQYF. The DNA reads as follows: TGTGCCAGCAGTTTAAACCCCGGCCCAGAGACCCAGTACTTC.